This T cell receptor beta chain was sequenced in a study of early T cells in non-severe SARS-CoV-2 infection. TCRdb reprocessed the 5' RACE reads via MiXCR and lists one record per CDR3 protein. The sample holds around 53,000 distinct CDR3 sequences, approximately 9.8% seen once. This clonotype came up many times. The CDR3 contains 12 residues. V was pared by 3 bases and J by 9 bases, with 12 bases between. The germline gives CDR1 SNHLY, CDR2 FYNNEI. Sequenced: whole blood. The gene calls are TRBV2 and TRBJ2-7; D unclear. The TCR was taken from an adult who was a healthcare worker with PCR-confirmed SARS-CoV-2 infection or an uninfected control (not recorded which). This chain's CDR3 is CASSEVAASQYF. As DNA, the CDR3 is TGTGCCAGCAGTGAGGTTGCGGCTTCGCAGTACTTC.